This paragraph covers one T cell receptor (beta chain) sequence. What it recognizes is unknown. Other nucleotide sequences in the sample specify the same CDR3. The assay was immunoSEQ multiplex PCR, and TCRdb's table has in-frame clones only and misses some. This sample has around 140,000 clones, with approximately 75% found just once. The data belong to a study of cytotoxic CD8 clonotypes in ibrutinib-treated CLL. Study findings and constraints: Baseline clonality, higher than in age-matched healthy donors, tracked circulating CD8+ T-cell counts. Clonality, elevated at ibrutinib response, dropped back toward baseline at progression.

CDR3 length: 14 residues. In germline, CDR1 is MNHNS, CDR2 SASEGT. V lost 6 bases and J 6 bases, leaving 16 bases between the germline ends. The starting material was PBMCs, obtained after 12 months of ibrutinib treatment. The genes are TRBV6-1 and TRBJ2-3; D call uncertain. This receptor was obtained from a human donor with chronic lymphocytic leukemia. The chain's CDR3 is CASSLRSYTDTQYF. CDR3 nucleotide sequence: TGTGCCAGCAGCCTGAGGAGCTACACGGATACGCAGTATTTT.